This T cell receptor (beta chain) was captured by sequencing in a study of OX40 agonist ivuxolimab in advanced cancers. In the study overall: The costimulatory receptor OX40 (CD134) was targeted by ivuxolimab, a fully human IgG2 agonistic monoclonal antibody. The monotherapy dose-escalation portion (N of about 52 patients) of the phase I ivuxolimab trial is reported in the paper. Partial responses occurred in three dose-escalation patients, of whom one had hepatocellular carcinoma and two had cutaneous melanoma. Intravenous ivuxolimab was administered to patients every 2 weeks at six dose levels: 0.01, 0.1, 0.3, 1.5, 3 and 10 mg/kg. Patients were allowed to have had prior anti-PD-1, anti-PD-L1 or anti-CTLA-4 therapy, and 40% of the dose-escalation patients had previously received checkpoint inhibitors. The dose-escalation cohort was about 83% male with a mean age of about 65 years, ranging from roughly 23 to 90. Of the approximately 50 dose-escalation patients, hepatocellular carcinoma was present in some 19, melanoma in around 15, renal cell carcinoma in 9 and head and neck cancer in 9. Peripheral TCRbeta sequencing was intended to test whether TCR sequence diversity was altered and clonal T-cell expansion was caused by ivuxolimab.

Summary of the overall study and its limitations: After ivuxolimab, more expanded clones were found on average in CD8+ T cells than in CD4+ T cells. Low levels of normalized T-cell clonal expansion were also shown by some nonresponding patients. The antigen specificity of the clonally expanded peripheral T cells was not determined. Clonal expansion of both CD4+ and CD8+ blood T cells was observed from baseline to week 6 at doses 0.1 to 3.0 mg/kg. Partial responders in the 0.1-3.0 mg/kg groups had among the lowest normalized peripheral clonal expansion, especially among CD8+ T cells.

Deletion took 5 bases off V and 3 bases off J, with a span of 16 bases between the germline ends. CDR1 and CDR2, per the germline V gene (reference sequence), are SEHNR and FQNEAQ. The CDR3 goes from the cysteine to the phenylalanine over 15 residues. The kept DNA is CDR3 alone, 45 bases in frame from the first base. Concerning this clone: The antigen it recognizes is unknown. Base-call qualities are not available, and no considerably larger clone is one nucleotide away.

The trial excluded patients who had a history of autoimmune disease or were on systemic immunosuppression. Peripheral blood for TCR sequencing was collected from all dose cohorts at baseline, on cycle 4 day 1, and on cycle 7 day 1. The samples were drawn from a first-in-human, open-label, multicenter phase I dose-escalation trial of ivuxolimab. Adults with locally advanced or metastatic melanoma, renal cell, hepatocellular, or head and neck squamous cell carcinoma were enrolled in the trial. Before TCR sequencing, CD4+ T cells and CD8+ T cells were sorted from peripheral blood as separate populations. To sequence the TCRbeta CDR3 region, genomic DNA was isolated from the sorted cells. The immunoSEQ Assay was used for sequencing of TCRbeta CDR3 regions. TCRdb limited this immuneACCESS table to in-frame rearrangements with V and J called. A share of clones is missing; checked studies link under half to unresolved V genes, and the rest is unexplained. In this sample the table shows over 15,000 clones, 70% to 85% of which occur a single time. The top ten clonotypes cover less than 55% of the sample.

Rearrangement joined TRBV7-9 to TRBJ2-5, and TRBD2 may be the D gene, going by 6 matching bases. The source material was CD4+ or CD8+ T cells sorted from blood, sampled in a trial of the OX40 agonist ivuxolimab. The TCR comes from an adult with an advanced solid tumor such as melanoma, head and neck, liver or kidney cancer. The DNA is as follows: TGTGCCAGCAGCGTTGAGGAGGGGACGGAAGAGACCCAGTACTTC. Its protein product is CASSVEEGTEETQYF.